The clone carrying this T cell receptor (beta chain) was detected only a few times. The target antigen is unknown. This sample is drawn from a study of Graves' ophthalmopathy and Graves' hyperthyroidism. Study in general: Stable hyperthyroid donors showed no ophthalmopathy during 18 months follow-up.

Other autoimmune diseases, uncontrolled infections, pregnancy or lactation led to the exclusion of patients. The authors amplified TCR beta CDR3 regions from RNA transcripts. Following a first-round RT-PCR that used HTBI primers, a second-round multiplex PCR was carried out. TCRdb re-derived calls from the multiplex PCR reads in MiXCR, one entry per CDR3 protein. The profile shows 500,000 to 700,000 distinct CDR3 sequences, about 35% of them singletons. Overall study results and limits: Prediction of ophthalmopathy progression reached around 70% sensitivity and under 80% specificity. Ophthalmopathy was separated from stable hyperthyroidism by a 13-signature model with over 85% sensitivity and just under 84% specificity.

The sequenced material came from peripheral blood or thyroid tissue (not recorded which). This receptor was taken from an adult man with Graves' hyperthyroidism.

The CDR3: CATSEGPWYEQYF. CDR3 bases: TGTGCCACCAGTGAAGGGCCGTGGTACGAGCAGTACTTC. The chain employs TRBV24-1 and TRBJ2-7; D remains unclear. Germline CDR1 is KGHDR and CDR2 is SFDVKD. The CDR3 consists of 13 residues. V was clipped by 4 bases and J by 4 bases, with 10 bases between them.